These 23 T cell receptor beta chains were all obtained from the same sample, sequenced in a study of T cell responses to AZD1222 COVID-19 vaccine. TCRdb's copy holds only in-frame clones and misses some; the assay was immunoSEQ multiplex PCR. The data show some 130,000 clones, about 90% seen once. Sequenced here: peripheral blood, sampled on day 0 of AZD1222 vaccination. Receptors were obtained from an adult in good health.

The rearrangement joins TRBV13 to TRBJ2-7, with 8 bases aligning to TRBD1. With V trimmed by 5 bases and J by 7 bases, 10 bases remained unmatched. The length of the CDR3 is 14 residues. Germline assignment: CDR1 PRHDT and CDR2 FYEKMQ (reference sequence). In DNA form, the CDR3 reads TGTGCCAGCAGCGTTGGACAGGGATCTCGGGAGCAGTACTTC. As protein: CASSVGQGSREQYF. Combining the CDR3 with reference TRBV13 and TRBJ2-7 gives the whole variable domain AAGVIQSPRHLIKEKRETATLKCYPIPRHDTVYWYQQGPGQDPQFLISFYEKMQSDKGSIPDRFSAQQFSDYHSELNMSSLELGDSALYFCASSVGQGSREQYFGPGTRLTVT.

The chain is built from TRBV6-1 and TRBJ2-7; D uncertain. Germline V gene lookup returns CDR1 MNHNS and CDR2 SASEGT. There are 12 residues in the CDR3. Between the trimmed V and J ends, which lost 3 bases and 2 bases, there was a span of 5 bases. In DNA form, the CDR3 reads TGTGCCAGCAGTGACCGAACCTACGAGCAGTACTTC. As protein: CASSDRTYEQYF.

The chain uses TRBV11-2 and TRBJ1-2; possible D gene TRBD1, 5 bases. The V gene's germline CDR1 is SGHAT and CDR2 FQNNGV. Deletions cut 7 bases from V and 4 bases from J, with 22 bases between. The CDR3 length is 16 residues. CDR3 in DNA: TGTGCCAGCAACTTCATTTCTGGAGACAGATCCTATGGCTACACCTTC. Its translation is CASNFISGDRSYGYTF.

This chain connects TRBV5-4 to TRBJ1-1; perhaps TRBD1 as D (5 bases). Germline assignment: CDR1 SGHNT and CDR2 YYREEE (reference sequence). The length of the CDR3 is 14 residues. Trimming shortened V by 0 bases and J by 0 bases, and 6 bases separated the two germline ends. The CDR3 DNA reads as TGTGCCAGCAGCTTGGGACAGATGAACACTGAAGCTTTCTTT. Its translation is CASSLGQMNTEAFF.

The chain employs TRBV19 and TRBJ1-1; possible D gene TRBD1, 5 bases. Germline V CDR1 and CDR2: LNHDA, SQIVND (reference sequence). V dropped 5 bases and J dropped 2 bases, with 15 bases sitting between them. The CDR3 covers 15 residues. CDR3 coding DNA: TGTGCCAGTAGTGCCGGGACCGCTGGAAACACTGAAGCTTTCTTT. Translation gives CASSAGTAGNTEAFF.

The CDR3 spells CASSFPGGGSNQPQHF. CDR3 in DNA: TGTGCCAGCAGTTTCCCTGGGGGAGGCAGCAATCAGCCCCAGCATTTT. This chain uses TRBV28 with TRBJ1-5, with a possible D match to TRBD1 (5 bases). Per germline, CDR1 MDHEN and CDR2 SYDVKM. This CDR3 contains 16 residues. V was cut by 3 bases and J by 1 base, with 13 bases left in between.

The chain is built from TRBV11-2 and TRBJ2-2, with D uncertain. The CDR3 covers 14 residues. Germline CDR1 SGHAT, CDR2 FQNNGV. V lost 5 bases, J lost 7 bases, and 14 bases lay in between. The CDR3, as DNA: TGTGCCAGCAGCCCAAGAGAAGTCCTCGGGGAGCTGTTTTTT. Protein: CASSPREVLGELFF.

The chain has TRBV4-1 and TRBJ1-4; D is ambiguous. Germline CDR1 MGHRA, CDR2 YSYEKL. V shed 4 bases and J shed 7 bases, with 13 bases lying between them. The CDR3 consists of 14 residues. The CDR3 is CASSPEVRGEKLFF. CDR3 coding DNA: TGCGCCAGCAGCCCAGAGGTGCGGGGTGAAAAACTGTTTTTT.

This clone appeared once. This sequence joins TRBV5-6 and TRBJ2-7, with 7 positions matching TRBD1. Trimming took 3 bases from V and 6 from J; bases not matched to a gene: 3. The CDR3 runs to 12 residues. CDR1 and CDR2 (germline): SGHDT, YYEEEE. CDR3 amino acids: CASSSTGVEQYF. CDR3 DNA: TGTGCCAGCAGCTCCACAGGGGTCGAGCAGTACTTC.

This clone came up a few times. This chain links TRBV14 with TRBJ1-4; tentatively, D is TRBD1 (6 bases). The CDR3 is 14 residues long. Germline lookup yields CDR1 SGHDN and CDR2 FVKESK. V gave up 2 bases and J gave up 8 bases, with 12 bases separating them. CDR3 residues: CASSQSGAREKLFF. CDR3 DNA: TGTGCCAGCAGCCAATCGGGGGCGCGGGAAAAACTGTTTTTT.

This clone has only one observation. The V and J genes are TRBV10-1 and TRBJ1-4, with 7 bases fitting TRBD1. Per germline, CDR1 WNHNN and CDR2 SYGVQD (reference sequence). The CDR3 spans 16 residues. J was trimmed by 3 bases and V by 4 bases; bases with no gene match: 8. CDR3 loop: CASSAISGQSNEKLFF. The CDR3, as DNA: TGCGCCAGCAGTGCCATTTCGGGACAGTCTAATGAAAAACTGTTTTTT.

The chain combines TRBV5-1 with TRBJ2-3; 10 bases agree with TRBD2. The CDR3 is 16 amino acids. CDR1 is SGHRS and CDR2 is YFSETQ in the germline V gene. The trim removed 0 bases at V and 5 bases at J, leaving 6 bases unmatched. As DNA, the CDR3 is TGCGCCAGCAGCTTGGTTCTAGCGGGAGTGTTAGATACGCAGTATTTT. Translation gives CASSLVLAGVLDTQYF.

The chain joins TRBV28 to TRBJ2-3, with 9 bases fitting TRBD2. Germline CDR1 is MDHEN and CDR2 is SYDVKM. The CDR3 sequence is 15 residues long. The V gene end was trimmed by 3 bases and the J gene end by 7 bases; junction bases not matched to a gene: 8. The CDR3 reads CASSFIAGAMYTQYF. In DNA, the CDR3 is TGTGCCAGCAGTTTCATAGCGGGAGCCATGTATACGCAGTATTTT.

The chain couples TRBV12-3 or TRBV12-4 to TRBJ2-7; tentatively, D is TRBD1 (6 bases). The V end lost 5 bases, the J end lost 5 bases, and 13 bases lay between the germline ends. CDR3 length equals 13 residues. The CDR3 spells CASSPTGMHEQYF. In DNA form, the CDR3 reads TGTGCCAGCAGTCCCACAGGGATGCACGAGCAGTACTTC.

This chain connects TRBV27 to TRBJ2-1, with TRBD2 identical over 7 bases. This CDR3 has 15 amino acids. CDR1 MNHEY and CDR2 SMNVEV come from the germline V gene (reference sequence). V trimming: 5 bases; J trimming: 3 bases; junction bases outside the gene matches: 7. The chain's CDR3 is CASSVSGVLYNEQFF. The CDR3 DNA sequence: TGTGCCAGCAGTGTGAGCGGGGTTCTCTACAATGAGCAGTTCTTC.

This clone was observed once. The chain carries TRBV27 and TRBJ2-7, with a possible D match to TRBD2 (5 bases). Germline CDR1 is MNHEY and CDR2 is SMNVEV (reference sequence). V lost 6 bases to trimming and J lost 3 bases, with 12 bases between them. This CDR3 comprises 13 residues. The CDR3 bases are TGTGCCAGCAGAGACGGGGATTACTACGAGCAGTACTTC. It yields the protein CASRDGDYYEQYF.

J is TRBJ1-5 and V is TRBV6-5; TRBD1 aligns across 9 bases. CDR1 is MNHEY and CDR2 is SVGAGI in the germline V gene. The CDR3 has 14 amino acids. Unmatched junction bases numbered 6, after V lost 5 bases and J lost 7 bases. CDR3 in DNA: TGTGCCAGCAGTACCCGGACAGGGGAACAGCCCCAGCATTTT. This sequence encodes CASSTRTGEQPQHF.

V is TRBV21-1 and J is TRBJ2-3; the table calls TRBD2, which could not be checked here. TRBV21-1 counts as a pseudogene. This CDR3 has 18 residues. CDR3 sequence: CASSNPRRKPNPGDTQYF. CDR3 coding DNA: TGTGCCAGCAGCAACCCCCGCCGGAAGCCAAATCCCGGGGATACGCAGTATTTT.

The chain has TRBV5-6 and TRBJ1-2; D is possibly TRBD1 (5 bases). The V gene lost 5 bases and the J gene lost 4 bases, with 24 bases spanning the gap. This CDR3 spans 17 amino acids. Germline CDR1 is SGHDT and CDR2 is YYEEEE. The CDR3 coding sequence is TGTGCCAGCAGTGAGGCTGGGATCGCAGGGTTTCTCTATGGCTACACCTTC. Translated, it gives CASSEAGIAGFLYGYTF.

The chain has TRBV28 and TRBJ2-5; D not certain. The V end was cut by 5 bases, the J end by 1 base, with 17 bases between. CDR1 and CDR2 from the germline V gene are MDHEN and SYDVKM. The CDR3 runs 16 residues. In nucleotides, the CDR3 is TGTGCCAGCAGTCCCACGGGTGCTCCAACCCAAGAGACCCAGTACTTC. Encoded protein: CASSPTGAPTQETQYF.

The genes are TRBV7-2 and TRBJ2-5; D may correspond to TRBD1 or TRBD2 (5 bases each). Germline lookup yields CDR1 SGHTA and CDR2 FQGNSA. CDR3 length equals 16 residues. The germline V and J ends were trimmed by 5 bases and 5 bases, with 21 bases remaining between them. In DNA, the CDR3 is TGTGCCAGCAGCCCATCCCCCTTGGGGCGCGGGGAGACCCAGTACTTC. Its protein product is CASSPSPLGRGETQYF. Together with reference TRBV7-2 and TRBJ2-5, the CDR3 gives the full variable domain: GAGVSQSPSNKVTEKGKDVELRCDPISGHTALYWYRQSLGQGLEFLIYFQGNSAPDKSGLPSDRFSAERTGGSVSTLTIQRTQQEDSAVYLCASSPSPLGRGETQYFGPGTRLLVL.

The chain uses TRBV7-9 and TRBJ1-2; 7 bases map to TRBD1. The CDR3 covers 15 residues. V lost 1 base, J lost 8 bases, and 10 bases stayed unmatched. In germline, CDR1 is SEHNR, CDR2 FQNEAQ (reference sequence). The DNA of the CDR3 is TGTGCCAGCAGCTTAGAAGGGACAGTAGGGAGCGGCTACACCTTC. As protein: CASSLEGTVGSGYTF. Based on the CDR3 plus reference TRBV7-9 and TRBJ1-2, the full variable domain is DTGVSQNPRHKITKRGQNVTFRCDPISEHNRLYWYRQTLGQGPEFLTYFQNEAQLEKSRLLSDRFSAERPKGSFSTLEIQRTEQGDSAMYLCASSLEGTVGSGYTFGSGTRLTVV.

This clone was detected once. CDR3 nucleotide sequence: TGTGCCAGCAGCGTTGGACAGTTCACAGATACGCAGTATTTT. Translation gives CASSVGQFTDTQYF. The V call is TRBV9, the J call TRBJ2-3; D may be TRBD1 (6 bases). Germline values: CDR1 SGDLS, CDR2 YYNGEE. V shed 2 bases and J shed 2 bases, with 9 bases lying between them. This CDR3 is 14 amino acids long.